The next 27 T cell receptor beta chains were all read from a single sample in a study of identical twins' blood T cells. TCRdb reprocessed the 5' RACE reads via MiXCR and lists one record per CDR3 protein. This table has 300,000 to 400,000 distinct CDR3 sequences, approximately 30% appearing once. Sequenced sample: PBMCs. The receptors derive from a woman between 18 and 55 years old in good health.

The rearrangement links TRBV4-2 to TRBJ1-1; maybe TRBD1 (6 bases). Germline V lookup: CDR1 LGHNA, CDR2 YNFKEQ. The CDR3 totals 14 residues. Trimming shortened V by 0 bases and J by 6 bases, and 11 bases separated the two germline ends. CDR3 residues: CASSQEGRGSEAFF. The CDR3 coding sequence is TGTGCCAGCAGCCAAGAGGGCAGGGGCTCTGAAGCTTTCTTT.

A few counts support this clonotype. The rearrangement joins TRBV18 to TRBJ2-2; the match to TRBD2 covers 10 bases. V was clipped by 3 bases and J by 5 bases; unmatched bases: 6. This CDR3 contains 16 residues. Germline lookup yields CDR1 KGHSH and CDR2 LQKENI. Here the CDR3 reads CASSPLAGAKTGELFF. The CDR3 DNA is TGTGCCAGCTCACCTCTAGCGGGAGCAAAGACCGGGGAGCTGTTTTTT.

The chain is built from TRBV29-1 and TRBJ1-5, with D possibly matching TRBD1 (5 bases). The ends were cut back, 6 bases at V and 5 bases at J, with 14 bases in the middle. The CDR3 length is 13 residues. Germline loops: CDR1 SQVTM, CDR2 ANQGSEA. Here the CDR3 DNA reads TGCAGCGTGTCATTGGGGGAGGATCAGCCCCAGCATTTT. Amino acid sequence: CSVSLGEDQPQHF.

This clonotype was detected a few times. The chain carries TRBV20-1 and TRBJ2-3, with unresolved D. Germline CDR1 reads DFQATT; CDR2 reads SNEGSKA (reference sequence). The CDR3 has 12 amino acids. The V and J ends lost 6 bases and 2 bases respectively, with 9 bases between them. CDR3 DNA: TGCAGTGCGCAACTATCCACAGATACGCAGTATTTT. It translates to CSAQLSTDTQYF.

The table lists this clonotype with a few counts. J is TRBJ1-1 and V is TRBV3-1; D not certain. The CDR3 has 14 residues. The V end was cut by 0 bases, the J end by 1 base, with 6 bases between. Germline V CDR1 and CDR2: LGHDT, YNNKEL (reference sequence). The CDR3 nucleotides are TGTGCCAGCAGCCAAGATTGGTGGAACACTGAAGCTTTCTTT. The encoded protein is CASSQDWWNTEAFF.

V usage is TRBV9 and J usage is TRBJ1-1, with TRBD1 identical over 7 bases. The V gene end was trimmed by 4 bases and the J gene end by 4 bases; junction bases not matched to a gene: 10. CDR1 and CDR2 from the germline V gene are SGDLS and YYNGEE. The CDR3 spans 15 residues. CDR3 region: CASSPHRGVGTEAFF. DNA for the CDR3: TGTGCCAGCAGCCCCCACAGGGGAGTGGGCACTGAAGCTTTCTTT. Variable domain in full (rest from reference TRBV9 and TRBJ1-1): DSGVTQTPKHLITATGQRVTLRCSPRSGDLSVYWYQQSLDQGLQFLIQYYNGEERAKGNILERFSAQQFPDLHSELNLSSLELGDSALYFCASSPHRGVGTEAFFGQGTRLTVV.

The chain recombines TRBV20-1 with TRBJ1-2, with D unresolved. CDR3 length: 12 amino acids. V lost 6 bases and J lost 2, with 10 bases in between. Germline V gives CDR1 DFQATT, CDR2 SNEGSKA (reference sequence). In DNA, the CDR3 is TGCAGTGCCATCGGAGAAAACTATGGCTACACCTTC. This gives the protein CSAIGENYGYTF.

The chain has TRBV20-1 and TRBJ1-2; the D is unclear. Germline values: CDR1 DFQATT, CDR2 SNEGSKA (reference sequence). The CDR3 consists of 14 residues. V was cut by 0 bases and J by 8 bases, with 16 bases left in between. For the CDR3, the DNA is TGCAGTGCTAGAGATCTTCGAGATTTTAGGGGCTACACCTTC. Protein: CSARDLRDFRGYTF.

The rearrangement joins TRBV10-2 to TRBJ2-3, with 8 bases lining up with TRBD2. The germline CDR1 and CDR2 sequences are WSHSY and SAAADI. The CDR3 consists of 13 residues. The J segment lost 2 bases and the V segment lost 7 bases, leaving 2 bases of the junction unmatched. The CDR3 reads CASTSGFTDTQYF. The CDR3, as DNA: TGCGCCAGCACTAGCGGGTTCACAGATACGCAGTATTTT.

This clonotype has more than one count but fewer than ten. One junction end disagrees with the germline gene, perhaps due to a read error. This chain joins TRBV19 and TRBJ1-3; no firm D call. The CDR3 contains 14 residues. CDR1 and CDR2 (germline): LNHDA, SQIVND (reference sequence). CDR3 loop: CAGSIRNSGNTIYF. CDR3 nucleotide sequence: TGTGCCGGTAGTATACGGAACTCTGGAAACACCATATATTTT. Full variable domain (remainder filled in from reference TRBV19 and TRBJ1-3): DGGITQSPKYLFRKEGQNVTLSCEQNLNHDAMYWYRQDPGQGLRLIYYSQIVNDFQKGDIAEGYSVSREKKESFPLTVTSAQKNPTAFYLCAGSIRNSGNTIYFGEGSWLTVV.

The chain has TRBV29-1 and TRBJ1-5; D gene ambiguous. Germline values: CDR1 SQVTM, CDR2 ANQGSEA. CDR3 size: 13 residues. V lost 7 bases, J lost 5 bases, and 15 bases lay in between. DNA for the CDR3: TGCAGCGCAATACCCAAGGCGCATCAGCCCCAGCATTTT. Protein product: CSAIPKAHQPQHF.

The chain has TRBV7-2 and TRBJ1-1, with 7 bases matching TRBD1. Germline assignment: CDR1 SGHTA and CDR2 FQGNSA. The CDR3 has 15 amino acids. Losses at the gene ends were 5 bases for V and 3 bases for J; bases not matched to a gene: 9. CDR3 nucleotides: TGTGCCAGCAGCCCCCGACCAACAGGGGACACTGAAGCTTTCTTT. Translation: CASSPRPTGDTEAFF.

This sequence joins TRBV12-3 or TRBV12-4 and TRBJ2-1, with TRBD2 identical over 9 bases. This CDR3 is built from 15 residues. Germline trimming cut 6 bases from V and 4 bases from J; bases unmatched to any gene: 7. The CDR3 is CASSQGLAGYNEQFF. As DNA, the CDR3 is TGTGCCAGCAGCCAGGGACTAGCAGGGTACAATGAGCAGTTCTTC.

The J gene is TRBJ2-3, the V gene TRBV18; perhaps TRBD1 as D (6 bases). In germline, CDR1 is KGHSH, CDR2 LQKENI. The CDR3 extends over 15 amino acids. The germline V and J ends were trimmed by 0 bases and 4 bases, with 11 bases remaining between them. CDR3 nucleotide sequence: TGTGCCAGCTCACCACCGCCAGGGGTGGCAGATACGCAGTATTTT. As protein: CASSPPPGVADTQYF. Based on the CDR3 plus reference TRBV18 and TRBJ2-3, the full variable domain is NAGVMQNPRHLVRRRGQEARLRCSPMKGHSHVYWYRQLPEEGLKFMVYLQKENIIDESGMPKERFSAEFPKEGPSILRIQQVVRGDSAAYFCASSPPPGVADTQYFGPGTRLTVL.

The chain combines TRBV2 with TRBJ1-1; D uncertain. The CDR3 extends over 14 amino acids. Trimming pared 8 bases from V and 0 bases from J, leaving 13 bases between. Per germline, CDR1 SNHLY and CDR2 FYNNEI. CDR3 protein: CASPPESMNTEAFF. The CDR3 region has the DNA TGTGCCAGCCCCCCAGAGAGTATGAACACTGAAGCTTTCTTT.

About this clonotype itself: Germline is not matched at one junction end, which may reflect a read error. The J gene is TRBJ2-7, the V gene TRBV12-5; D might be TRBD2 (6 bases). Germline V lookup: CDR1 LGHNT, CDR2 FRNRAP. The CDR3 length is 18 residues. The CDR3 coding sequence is TGTGCTAGTGGCTTGGGACTCTCTAGCGATTCCTTCTCCTACGAGCAGTACTTC. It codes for CASGLGLSSDSFSYEQYF.

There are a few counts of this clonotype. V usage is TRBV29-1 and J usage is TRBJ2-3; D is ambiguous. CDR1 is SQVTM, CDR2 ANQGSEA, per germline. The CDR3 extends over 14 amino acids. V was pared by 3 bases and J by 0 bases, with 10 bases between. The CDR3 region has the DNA TGCAGCGTTGACAACGGAATTAGCACAGATACGCAGTATTTT. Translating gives CSVDNGISTDTQYF.

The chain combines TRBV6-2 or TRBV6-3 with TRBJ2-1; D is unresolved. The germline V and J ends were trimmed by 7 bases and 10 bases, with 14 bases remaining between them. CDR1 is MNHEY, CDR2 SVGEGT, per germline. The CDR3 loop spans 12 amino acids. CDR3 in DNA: TGTGCCAGCACTGACGGTTCCTACGAGCAGTTCTTC. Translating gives CASTDGSYEQFF.

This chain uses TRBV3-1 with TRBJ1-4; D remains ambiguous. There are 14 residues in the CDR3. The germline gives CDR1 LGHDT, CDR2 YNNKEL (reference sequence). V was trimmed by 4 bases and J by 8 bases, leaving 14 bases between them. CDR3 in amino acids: CASSLYSPGEKLFF. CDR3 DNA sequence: TGTGCCAGCAGCCTTTATAGCCCCGGAGAAAAACTGTTTTTT.

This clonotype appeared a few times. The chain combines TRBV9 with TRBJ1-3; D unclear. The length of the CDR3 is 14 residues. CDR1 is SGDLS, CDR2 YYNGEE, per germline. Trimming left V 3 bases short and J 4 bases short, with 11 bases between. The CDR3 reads CASSGSSGGNTIYF. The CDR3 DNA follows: TGTGCCAGCAGCGGGAGTTCGGGGGGAAACACCATATATTTT.

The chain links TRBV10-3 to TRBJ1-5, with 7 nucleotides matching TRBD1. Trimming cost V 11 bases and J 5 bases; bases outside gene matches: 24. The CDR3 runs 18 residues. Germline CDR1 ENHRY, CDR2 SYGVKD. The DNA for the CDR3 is TGTGCCGGGGGCCCCCCGGGCAGGGACAGATTTCCTCATCAGCCCCAGCATTTT. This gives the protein CAGGPPGRDRFPHQPQHF.

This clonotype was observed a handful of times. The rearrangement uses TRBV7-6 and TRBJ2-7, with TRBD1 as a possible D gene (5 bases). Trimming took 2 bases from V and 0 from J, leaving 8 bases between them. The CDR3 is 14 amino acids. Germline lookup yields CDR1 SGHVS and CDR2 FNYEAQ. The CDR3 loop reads CASSLNQGSYEQYF. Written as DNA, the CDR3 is TGTGCCAGCAGCTTAAATCAGGGCTCCTACGAGCAGTACTTC.

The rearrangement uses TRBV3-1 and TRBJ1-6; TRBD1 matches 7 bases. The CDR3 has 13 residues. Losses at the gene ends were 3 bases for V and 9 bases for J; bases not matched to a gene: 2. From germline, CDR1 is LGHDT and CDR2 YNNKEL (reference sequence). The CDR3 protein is CASSQQGGSPLHF. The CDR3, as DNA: TGTGCCAGCAGCCAGCAGGGGGGTTCACCCCTCCACTTT.

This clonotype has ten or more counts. CDR3 coding DNA: TGTGCCAGCAGTCCACCCGGACAGGGAACTCTCTATGGCTACACCTTC. Amino acids: CASSPPGQGTLYGYTF. The rearrangement uses TRBV12-3 or TRBV12-4 and TRBJ1-2, with 8 bases fitting TRBD1. The V segment lost 5 bases and the J segment 4 bases; nucleotides outside the gene matches: 12. This CDR3 comprises 16 residues.

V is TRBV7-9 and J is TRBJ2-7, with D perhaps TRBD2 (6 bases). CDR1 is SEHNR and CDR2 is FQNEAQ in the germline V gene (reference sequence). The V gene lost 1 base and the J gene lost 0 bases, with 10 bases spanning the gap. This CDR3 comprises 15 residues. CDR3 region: CASSLGRVSSYEQYF. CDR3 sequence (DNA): TGTGCCAGCAGCTTAGGGAGGGTAAGCTCCTACGAGCAGTACTTC.

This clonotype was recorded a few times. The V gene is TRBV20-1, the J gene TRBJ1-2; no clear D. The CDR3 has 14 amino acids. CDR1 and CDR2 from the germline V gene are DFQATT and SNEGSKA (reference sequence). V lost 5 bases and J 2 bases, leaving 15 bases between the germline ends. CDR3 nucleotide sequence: TGCAGTGCTGGGCGGAAGGCCCTCAACTATGGCTACACCTTC. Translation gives CSAGRKALNYGYTF.

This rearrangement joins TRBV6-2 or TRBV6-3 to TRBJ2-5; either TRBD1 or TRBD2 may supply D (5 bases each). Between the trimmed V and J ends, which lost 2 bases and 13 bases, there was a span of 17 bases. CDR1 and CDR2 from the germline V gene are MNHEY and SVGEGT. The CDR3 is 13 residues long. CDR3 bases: TGTGCCAGCAGTTACCGGGACGGAGAAGAATGGTACTTC. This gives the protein CASSYRDGEEWYF.